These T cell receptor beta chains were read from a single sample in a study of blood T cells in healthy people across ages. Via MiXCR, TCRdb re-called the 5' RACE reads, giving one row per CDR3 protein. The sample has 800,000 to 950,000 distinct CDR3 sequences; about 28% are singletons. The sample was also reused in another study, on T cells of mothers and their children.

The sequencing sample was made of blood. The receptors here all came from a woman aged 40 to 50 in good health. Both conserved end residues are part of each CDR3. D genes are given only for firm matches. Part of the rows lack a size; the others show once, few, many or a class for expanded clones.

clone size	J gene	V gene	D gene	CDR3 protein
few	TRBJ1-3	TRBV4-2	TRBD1	CASSQDTLWTGSGNTIYF
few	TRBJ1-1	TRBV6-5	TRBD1	CASRSPRGLYTEAFF
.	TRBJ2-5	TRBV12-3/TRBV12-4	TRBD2	CASSLGLAGGPVETQYF
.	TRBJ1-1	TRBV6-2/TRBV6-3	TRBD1	CASRDPGQANTEAFF
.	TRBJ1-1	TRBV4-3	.	CASSQDVRNTEAFF
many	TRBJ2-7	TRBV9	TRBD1	CASSAGQVSYEQYF
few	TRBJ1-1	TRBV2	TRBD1	CASRETGFTEAFF
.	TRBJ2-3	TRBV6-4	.	CASSALLTDTQYF
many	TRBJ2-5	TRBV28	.	CASSQWGRETQYF
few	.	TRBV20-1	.	CSARAMRVSAYEQYF
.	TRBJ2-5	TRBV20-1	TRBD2	CSAGTTEETQYF
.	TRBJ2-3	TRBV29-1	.	CSVVLAADTQYF
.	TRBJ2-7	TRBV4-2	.	CASGASSLSGEQYF
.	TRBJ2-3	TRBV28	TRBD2	CASSSVAGGPSTDTQYF
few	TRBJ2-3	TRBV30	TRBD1	CAWSGTGTDTQYF
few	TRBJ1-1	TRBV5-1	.	CASSLESRGANTEAFF
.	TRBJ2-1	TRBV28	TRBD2	CASSPLSGGAYNEQFF
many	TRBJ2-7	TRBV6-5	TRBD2	CASSTRLAGPYEQYF
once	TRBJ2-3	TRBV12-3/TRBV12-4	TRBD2	CASSSFQPGLSADTQYF
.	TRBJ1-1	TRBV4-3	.	CASSQVQMNTEAFF
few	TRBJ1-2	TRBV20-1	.	CSARDRRDYGYTF
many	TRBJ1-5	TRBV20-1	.	CSARRVVNQPQHF
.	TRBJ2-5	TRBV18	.	CASSPPESKQYF
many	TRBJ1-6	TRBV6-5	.	CASSDGGLPLHF
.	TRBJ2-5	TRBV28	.	CASSPAGLEKETQYF
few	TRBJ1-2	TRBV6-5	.	CASSSDTGGFANYGYTF
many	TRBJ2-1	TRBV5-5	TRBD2	CASRTSGGYEQFF
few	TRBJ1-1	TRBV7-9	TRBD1	CASSLGTGGALIDTEAFF
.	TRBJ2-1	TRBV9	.	CASSVESTYNEQFF